This T cell receptor (beta chain) was captured by sequencing in a study of shared clonotypes between healthy human individuals (TCRdb year 2020). Study-wide context: A few men and a couple of women, aged 18 to 49 years, made up the cohort. For each donor, CD4 naive and CD4 memory were each run on three plates, CD8 naive on two plates, and CD8 memory on one plate. Each donor's leukapheresis produced roughly between roughly 0.85 and 10 billion PBMCs. Libraries were prepared and TCR repertoires were sequenced by different laboratories using diverse techniques, in order to increase sequencing depth and limit assay-specific biases. Blood TCR repertoires of about 5 healthy adults were deeply sequenced to estimate repertoire size and the extent of clonotype sharing between individuals.

Using the deep immunoSEQ assay, multiplex PCR amplified TCR CDR3 regions from genomic DNA. Extracted genomic DNA from each cell subset was spread evenly across all wells of several immunoSEQ 96-well plates, with each plate serving as a replicate. For sorted subsets, 150 to 250 ng of genomic DNA, equivalent to around 29,000 T cell genomes, went into each replicate PCR. Purified libraries were measured with a Qubit 3.0 fluorometer, size-checked on a Bioanalyzer 2100, and measured again with the KAPA Library Quantification kit. Each immunoSEQ 96-well plate was sequenced on its own single-read 150-cycle Illumina NextSeq 550 flow cell. For the original study's pipeline: Because only junctional sequences without quality scores were contained in the immunoSEQ output, filtering matching that applied to full-length reads could not be performed. Sequences were annotated with PyIR, a Python wrapper for IgBLAST v1.9, and V/J genes and CDR3 were assigned using IMGT germline references. Reads were filtered out if the reads had weak V/J assignments (E-value above 1e-6), no CDR3, stop codons, out-of-frame junctions, or ambiguous translated residues. V3J clonotypes were defined as sequences sharing the same inferred V gene, J gene, and CDR3 amino acid sequence. The percentage overlap between two repertoires was calculated by dividing the number of shared unique clonotypes by the size of the smaller repertoire. RTK rarefaction, the Chao1 estimator, and Recon v2.1 estimates of unobserved clonotypes were used to assess repertoire richness. Generation probabilities were computed with OLGA for all TCRbeta clonotypes obtained by the gDNA method from four donors. TCRdb holds this immuneACCESS table with in-frame rearrangements only. Some clones are missing; in checked studies, unresolved V genes explain under half, and the rest has no known cause. The V and J calls and clone size come from that table; D and trimming were worked out from the DNA. Counted in this sample were approximately 2,000,000 clones; 85% to 95% of them appeared once. The ten most abundant clones make up 0.37% of the sample.

The investigation overall reported the following: Sampling was restricted to blood, and TCR repertoires in tissues likely differ from the TCR repertoires found in blood. Across several donors, about 5.2% of naive CD4, over 3% of naive CD8, about 2.3% of memory CD4, and approximately 0.4% of memory CD8 clonotypes were shared. The small number of donors limited the genetic and exposure-history diversity represented. Based on pairwise subsampling, the degree of clonotype sharing among donors was expected to be affected by sequencing depth. Naive subsets generally had larger estimated clonotype richness than memory subsets did. Incomplete sequencing was indicated by rarefaction of sorted-subset datasets, despite the large sequencing depth. Higher generation probabilities were observed for clonotypes shared by all four sorted-subset donors than for non-shared clonotypes.

Donors were healthy HIV-negative adults with no recently reported acute infections or vaccinations. Only Caucasian adults living in Nashville, Tennessee, USA were represented among the donors. CD4+ T cells were enriched by magnetic negative selection, after which naive cells were positively selected on CD45RA and the negative fraction was taken as the memory subset. Blood was obtained by leukapheresis, after which PBMCs were separated by Ficoll-Histopaque density gradient centrifugation and cryopreserved in liquid nitrogen vapor phase. Analytical flow cytometry was used to check the purity and quantity of every magnetically sorted T cell population. From each sorted fraction, genomic DNA was isolated and quantified by UV absorbance on a Nanodrop 2000c. Points on this clone: The antigen it binds to is not known. Base qualities were left out, and no much larger clone turns up one base away.

The sequencing input was naive CD4+ T cells from PBMCs. The sample's cell subset or site label, decoded: CD45RA+ positively selected. The sequence came from a man aged 18 to 29 in good health. Some clones in this sample may be carry-over from other donors' samples.

The CDR3 here reads CASSGPTGTYGNTIYF. Here is the DNA: TGTGCCAGCAGTGGTCCGACAGGGACCTATGGAAACACCATATATTTT. This sequence uses TRBV6-7 and TRBJ1-3, with TRBD1 matching 7 junction bases. TRBV6-7 is an ORF, with its function uncertain. The CDR3 runs 16 residues from the cysteine to the phenylalanine. Only the CDR3 part of the read is kept: 48 bases, read in frame from the first base. Trimming takes 5 bases off V and 3 bases off J; junction bases not matched to a gene: 10.